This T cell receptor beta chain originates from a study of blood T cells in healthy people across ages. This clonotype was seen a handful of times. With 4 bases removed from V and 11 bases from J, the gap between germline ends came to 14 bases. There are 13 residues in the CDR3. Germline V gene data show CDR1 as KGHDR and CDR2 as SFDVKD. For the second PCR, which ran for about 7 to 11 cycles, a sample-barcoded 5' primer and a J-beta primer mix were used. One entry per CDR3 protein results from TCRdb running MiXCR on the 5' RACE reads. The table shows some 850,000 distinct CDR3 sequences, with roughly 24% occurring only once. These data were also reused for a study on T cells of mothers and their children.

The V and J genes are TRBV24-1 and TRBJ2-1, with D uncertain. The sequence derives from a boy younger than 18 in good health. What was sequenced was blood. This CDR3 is CATSDPVGDKQFF. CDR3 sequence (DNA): TGTGCCACCAGTGACCCCGTTGGGGATAAGCAGTTCTTC.